This T cell receptor (beta chain) came from a study of STAT5B mutations in CD4+ large granular lymphocyte leukemia. Sequencing was at survey level. The table came from immunoSEQ multiplex PCR; TCRdb's copy has only in-frame clones and leaves some out. The sample yields tens of thousands of clones, about four fifths seen once. The germline V gene has CDR1 MDHEN and CDR2 SYDVKM. This CDR3 is 13 amino acids long. The V end was cut by 2 bases, the J end by 9 bases, with 11 bases between. The TCR comes from a human donor in good health. This chain connects TRBV28 to TRBJ2-1; the D is unclear. The sequencing sample was made of CD4+ T cells from blood buffy coats. The CDR3 sequence: CASSLGDRVEQFF. CDR3 in DNA: TGTGCCAGCAGTTTAGGTGACCGGGTTGAGCAGTTCTTC.